These 3 T cell receptor beta chains share one sample of origin, sequenced in a study of shared clonotypes between healthy human individuals. The assay was immunoSEQ multiplex PCR, and TCRdb's table has in-frame clones only and misses some. The repertoire holds hundreds of thousands of clones, with 70% to 80% as singletons. The sequenced sample was PBMCs. These receptors were obtained from a woman in her forties in good health. Some clones in this sample may be carry-over from other donors' samples.

The chain couples TRBV6-1 to TRBJ2-7; perhaps TRBD1 as D (6 bases). CDR3 size: 14 residues. Per the germline V gene, CDR1 is MNHNS and CDR2 is SASEGT. V lost 1 base, J lost 4 bases, and 11 bases lay in between. The CDR3 reads CASSEDRAGYEQYF. CDR3 DNA: TGTGCCAGCAGTGAAGACAGGGCTGGATACGAGCAGTACTTC.

The rearrangement uses TRBV6-1 and TRBJ1-5; TRBD1 agrees at 8 bases. The CDR3 loop spans 14 amino acids. Germline V gene sequence: CDR1 MNHNS, CDR2 SASEGT. The ends lost 8 bases at V and 0 bases at J; junction bases unmatched: 3. DNA for the CDR3: TGTGCCAGCGGGACAGGAAATAGCAATCAGCCCCAGCATTTT. Protein: CASGTGNSNQPQHF.

This clone turned up a few times. This rearrangement joins TRBV2 to TRBJ2-6, with 11 bases identical to TRBD1. Germline CDR1 reads SNHLY; CDR2 reads FYNNEI. V shed 4 bases and J 2 bases; nucleotides not matched to a gene: 7. The CDR3 is 18 residues long. CDR3 coding DNA: TGTGCCAGCAGTGGACGGGACAGGGGGTTTACTGGGGCCAACGTCCTGACTTTC. This encodes CASSGRDRGFTGANVLTF.